These 2 T cell receptor beta chains were all obtained from the same sample, sequenced in a study of OX40 agonist ivuxolimab in advanced cancers. Here immunoSEQ multiplex PCR was the method, and the copy in TCRdb shows in-frame clones only, minus some. The table records over 60,000 clones, approximately 90% of them present only once. Specimen: CD4+ or CD8+ T cells sorted from blood, collected in a trial of the OX40 agonist ivuxolimab. The receptors originated from an adult with an advanced solid tumor such as melanoma, head and neck, liver or kidney cancer.

The V call is TRBV18, the J call TRBJ2-2; tentatively, D is TRBD2 (6 bases). There are 13 residues in the CDR3. Deletions cut 6 bases from V and 4 bases from J, with 9 bases between. CDR1 KGHSH and CDR2 LQKENI come from the germline V gene. The CDR3 DNA reads TGTGCCAGCTCGTGGACTATCACCGGGGAGCTGTTTTTT. Translating gives CASSWTITGELFF.

The chain uses TRBV1 and TRBJ1-2. TRBV1 is designated a pseudogene. The CDR3 extends over 10 amino acids. The CDR3 protein is CTSGEYLDTF. Written as DNA, the CDR3 is TGCACCAGCGGCGAGTACTTAGACACCTTC.